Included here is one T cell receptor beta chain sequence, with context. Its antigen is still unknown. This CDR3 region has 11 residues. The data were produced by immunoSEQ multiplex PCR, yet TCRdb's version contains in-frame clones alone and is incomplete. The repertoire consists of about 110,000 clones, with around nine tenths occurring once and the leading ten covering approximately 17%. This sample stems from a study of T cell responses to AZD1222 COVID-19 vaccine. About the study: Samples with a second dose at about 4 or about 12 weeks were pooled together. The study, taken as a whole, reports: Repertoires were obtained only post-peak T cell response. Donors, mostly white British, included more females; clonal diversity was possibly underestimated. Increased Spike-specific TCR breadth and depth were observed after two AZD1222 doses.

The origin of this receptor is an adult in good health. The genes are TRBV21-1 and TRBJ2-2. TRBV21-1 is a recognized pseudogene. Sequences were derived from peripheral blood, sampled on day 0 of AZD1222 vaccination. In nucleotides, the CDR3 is TGTGCCAGCAGCGGCACCGGGGAGCTGTTTTTT. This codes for CASSGTGELFF.